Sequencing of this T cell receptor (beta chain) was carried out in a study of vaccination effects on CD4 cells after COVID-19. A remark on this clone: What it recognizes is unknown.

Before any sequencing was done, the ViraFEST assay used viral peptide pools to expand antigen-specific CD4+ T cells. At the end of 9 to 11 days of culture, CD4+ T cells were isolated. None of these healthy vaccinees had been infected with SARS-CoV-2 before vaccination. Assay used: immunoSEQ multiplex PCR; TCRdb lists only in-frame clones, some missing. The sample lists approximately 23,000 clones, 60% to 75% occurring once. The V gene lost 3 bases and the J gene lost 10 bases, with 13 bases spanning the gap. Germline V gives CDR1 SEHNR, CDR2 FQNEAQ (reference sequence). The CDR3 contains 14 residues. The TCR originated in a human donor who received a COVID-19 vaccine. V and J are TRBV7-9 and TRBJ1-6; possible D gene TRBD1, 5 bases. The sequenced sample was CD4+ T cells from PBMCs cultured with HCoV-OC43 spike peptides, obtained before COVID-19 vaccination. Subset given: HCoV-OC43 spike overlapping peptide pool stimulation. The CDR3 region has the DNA TGTGCCAGCAGCTTGACAGATGATAGGTCACCCCTCCACTTT. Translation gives CASSLTDDRSPLHF.